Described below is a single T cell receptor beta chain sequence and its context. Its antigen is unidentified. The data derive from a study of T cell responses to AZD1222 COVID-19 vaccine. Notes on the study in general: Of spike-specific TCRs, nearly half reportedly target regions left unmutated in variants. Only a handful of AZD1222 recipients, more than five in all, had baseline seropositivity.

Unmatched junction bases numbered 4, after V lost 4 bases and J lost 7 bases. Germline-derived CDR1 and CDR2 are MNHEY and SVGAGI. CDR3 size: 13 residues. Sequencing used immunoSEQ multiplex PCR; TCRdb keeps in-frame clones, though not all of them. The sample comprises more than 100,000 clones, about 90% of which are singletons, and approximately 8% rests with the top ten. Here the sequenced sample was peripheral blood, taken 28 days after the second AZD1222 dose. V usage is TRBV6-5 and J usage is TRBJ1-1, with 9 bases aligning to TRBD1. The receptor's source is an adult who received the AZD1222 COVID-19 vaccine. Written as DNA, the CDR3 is TGTGCCAGCAGTTGGACAGGGGACCGTGAAGCTTTCTTT. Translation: CASSWTGDREAFF.